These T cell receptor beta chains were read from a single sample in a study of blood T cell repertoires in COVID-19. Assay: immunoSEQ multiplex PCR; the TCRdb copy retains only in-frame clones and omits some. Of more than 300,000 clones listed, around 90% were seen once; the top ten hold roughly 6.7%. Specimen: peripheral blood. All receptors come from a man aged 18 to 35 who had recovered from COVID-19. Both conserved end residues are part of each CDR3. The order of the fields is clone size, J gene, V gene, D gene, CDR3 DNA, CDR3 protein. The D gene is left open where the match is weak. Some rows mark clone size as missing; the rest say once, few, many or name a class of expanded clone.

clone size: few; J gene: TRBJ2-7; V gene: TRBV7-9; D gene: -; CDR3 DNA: TGTGCCAGCAGCCCTACTACCTTCGCGGAGCAGTACTTC; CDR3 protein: CASSPTTFAEQYF
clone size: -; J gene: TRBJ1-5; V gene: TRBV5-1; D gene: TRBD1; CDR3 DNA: TGCGCCAGCAGCTTATCAGGGGGCTACAATCAGCCCCAGCATTTT; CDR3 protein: CASSLSGGYNQPQHF
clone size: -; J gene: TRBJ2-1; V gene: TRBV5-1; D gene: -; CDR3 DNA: TGCGCCAGCAGCTTGGACGGGAGTGTTAGTGAGCAGTTCTTC; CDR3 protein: CASSLDGSVSEQFF
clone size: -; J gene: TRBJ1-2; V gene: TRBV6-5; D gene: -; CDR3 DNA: TGTGCCAGCAGTTTTGGGGGGGGGAACTATGGCTACACCTTC; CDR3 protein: CASSFGGGNYGYTF
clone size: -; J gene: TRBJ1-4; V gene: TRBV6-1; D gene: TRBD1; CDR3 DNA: TGTGCCAGCAGTGAACAGGGGGGACAGTCTAATGAAAAACTGTTTTTT; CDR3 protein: CASSEQGGQSNEKLFF
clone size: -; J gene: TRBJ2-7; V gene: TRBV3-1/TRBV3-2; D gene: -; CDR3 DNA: TGTGCCAGCAGCCAAGTGGGCGCATCGGTTTACGAGCAGTACTTC; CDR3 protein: CASSQVGASVYEQYF
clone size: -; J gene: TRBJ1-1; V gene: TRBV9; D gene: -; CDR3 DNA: TGTGCCAGCAGTGCCTTCGACAGAGAGAACACTGAAGCTTTCTTT; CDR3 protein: CASSAFDRENTEAFF
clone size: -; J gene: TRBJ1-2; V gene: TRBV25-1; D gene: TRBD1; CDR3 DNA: TGTGCCAGCAGTCCCCCGGGGGAGGACAGGACGTCCTTC; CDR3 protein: CASSPPGEDRTSF
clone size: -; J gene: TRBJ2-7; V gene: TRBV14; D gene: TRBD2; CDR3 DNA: TGTGCCAGCAGCGGGAGGGGACGTGGCGAGCAGTACTTC; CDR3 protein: CASSGRGRGEQYF
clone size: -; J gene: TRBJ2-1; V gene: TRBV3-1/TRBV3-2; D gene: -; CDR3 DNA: TGTGCCAGCAGCCAAGATTCGGTTGTTAATGAGCAGTTCTTC; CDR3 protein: CASSQDSVVNEQFF
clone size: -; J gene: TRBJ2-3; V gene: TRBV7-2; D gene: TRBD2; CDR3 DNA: TGTGCCAGCAGCTTACCCAGACTAGCGGGCGGCACAGATACGCAGTATTTT; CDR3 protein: CASSLPRLAGGTDTQYF
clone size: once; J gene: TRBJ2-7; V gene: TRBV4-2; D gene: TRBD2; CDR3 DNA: TGTGCCAGCAGCCGGACTAGCGGGGACGAGCAGTACTTC; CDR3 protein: CASSRTSGDEQYF
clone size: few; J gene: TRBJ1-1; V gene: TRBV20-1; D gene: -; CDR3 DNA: TGCAGTGCTAGTAACAGCTTGAACACTGAAGCTTTCTTT; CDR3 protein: CSASNSLNTEAFF
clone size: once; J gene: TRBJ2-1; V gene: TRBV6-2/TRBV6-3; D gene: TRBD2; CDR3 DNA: TGTGCCAGCAGCCCCGGGACTAGCGGGGACTACGAGCAGTTCTTC; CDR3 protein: CASSPGTSGDYEQFF
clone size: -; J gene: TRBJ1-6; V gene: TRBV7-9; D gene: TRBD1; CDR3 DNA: TGTGCCAGCAGCCATGGGACAGCTAATTCACCCCTCCACTTT; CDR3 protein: CASSHGTANSPLHF
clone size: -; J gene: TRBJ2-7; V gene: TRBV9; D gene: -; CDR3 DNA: TGTGCCAGCAGCGTAGAGGGAGGACCCTACGAGCAGTACTTC; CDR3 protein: CASSVEGGPYEQYF
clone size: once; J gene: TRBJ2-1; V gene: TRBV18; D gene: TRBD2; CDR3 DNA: TGTGCCAGCTCACCACTGGGGGGGGATGAGCAGTTCTTC; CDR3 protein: CASSPLGGDEQFF
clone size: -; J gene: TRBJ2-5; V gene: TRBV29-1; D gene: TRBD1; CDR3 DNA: TGCAGCGTTGAACAGGGGGAGGAGACCCAGTACTTC; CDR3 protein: CSVEQGEETQYF
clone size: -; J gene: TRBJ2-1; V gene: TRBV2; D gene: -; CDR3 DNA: TGTGCCAGCGGTAATAAGAGCTGGTACTACAATGAGCAGTTCTTC; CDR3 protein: CASGNKSWYYNEQFF
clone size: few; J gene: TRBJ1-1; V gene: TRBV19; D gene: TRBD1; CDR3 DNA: TGTGCCAGTACTTCAGGGGGTAGGATGAACACTGAAGCTTTCTTT; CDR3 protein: CASTSGGRMNTEAFF
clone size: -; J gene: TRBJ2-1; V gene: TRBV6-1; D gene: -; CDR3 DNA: TGTGCCAGCAGTGAAGGGGACTGGAGAAACAATGAGCAGTTCTTC; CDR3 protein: CASSEGDWRNNEQFF
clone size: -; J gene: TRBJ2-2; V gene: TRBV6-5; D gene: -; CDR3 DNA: TGTGCCAGCAGTTACTCGACGGGAATGACCGGGGAGCTGTTTTTT; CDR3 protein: CASSYSTGMTGELFF
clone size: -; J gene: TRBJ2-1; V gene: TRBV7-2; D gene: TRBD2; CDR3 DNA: TGTGCCAGCAGCTTAGCTAGCGGGTCCTCGGGAGGTGAGCAGTTCTTC; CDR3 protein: CASSLASGSSGGEQFF
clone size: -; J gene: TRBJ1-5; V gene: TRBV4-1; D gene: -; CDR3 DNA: TGCGCCAGCAGCCAAGGGCTGGGGAGTCAGCCCCAGCATTTT; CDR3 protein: CASSQGLGSQPQHF
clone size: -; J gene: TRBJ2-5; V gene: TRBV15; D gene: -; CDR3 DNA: TGTGCCACCAGCAGAGGCGGAAAAGAGACCCAGTACTTC; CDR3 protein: CATSRGGKETQYF
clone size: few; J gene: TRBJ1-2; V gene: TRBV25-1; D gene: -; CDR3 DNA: TGTGCCAGCAGTGAAAGGGGCGTCGGCTACACCTTC; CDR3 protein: CASSERGVGYTF
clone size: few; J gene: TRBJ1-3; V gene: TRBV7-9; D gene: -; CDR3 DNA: TGTGCCAGCAGCCGCTCTGGAAACACCATATATTTT; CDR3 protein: CASSRSGNTIYF
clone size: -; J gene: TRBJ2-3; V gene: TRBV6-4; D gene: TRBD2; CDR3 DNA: TGTGCCAGCAGTGGCGGACTAGGGGGCACAGATACGCAGTATTTT; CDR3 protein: CASSGGLGGTDTQYF
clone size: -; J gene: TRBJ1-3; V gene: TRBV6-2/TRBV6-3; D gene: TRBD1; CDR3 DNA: TGTGCCAGCAGCCGGGACAGCTCTGGAAACACCATATATTTT; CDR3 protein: CASSRDSSGNTIYF
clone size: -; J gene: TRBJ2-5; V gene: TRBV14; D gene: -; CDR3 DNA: TGTGCCAGCAGCCTAAGAACAGGGGAGACCCAGTACTTC; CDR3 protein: CASSLRTGETQYF
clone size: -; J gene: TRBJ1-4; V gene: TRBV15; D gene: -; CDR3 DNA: TGTGCCACCAGCCCCCTAGCTAGTCCAACTAATGAAAAACTGTTTTTT; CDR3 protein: CATSPLASPTNEKLFF
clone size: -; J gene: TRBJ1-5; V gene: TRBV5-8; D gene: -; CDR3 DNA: TGTGCCAGCAGCTGGGGTCGGGAGATTCAGCCCCAGCATTTT; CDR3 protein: CASSWGREIQPQHF
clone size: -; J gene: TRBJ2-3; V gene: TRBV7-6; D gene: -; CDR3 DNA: TGTGCCAGCACCAACGCCCGGGGGGCTAGCACAGATACGCAGTATTTT; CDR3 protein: CASTNARGASTDTQYF
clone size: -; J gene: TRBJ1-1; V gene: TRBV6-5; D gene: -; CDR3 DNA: TGTGCCAGCAGTTACTCGAATCGGGTGAACACTGAAGCTTTCTTT; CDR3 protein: CASSYSNRVNTEAFF
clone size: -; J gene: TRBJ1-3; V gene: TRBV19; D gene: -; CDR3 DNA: TGTGCCAGTAGTATTGCGGCAGGGTCTAAGTTATCGGCTGGAAACACCATATATTTT; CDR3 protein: CASSIAAGSKLSAGNTIYF
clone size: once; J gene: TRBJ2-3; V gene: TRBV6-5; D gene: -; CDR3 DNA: TGTGCCAGCAGTTCCACTAGGGGGGGAGATACGCAGTATTTT; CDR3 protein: CASSSTRGGDTQYF
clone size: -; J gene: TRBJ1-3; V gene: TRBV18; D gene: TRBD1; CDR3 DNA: TGTGCCAGCTCACCACCGGGACAGGGGGCGCGGAGCACCATATATTTT; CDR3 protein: CASSPPGQGARSTIYF
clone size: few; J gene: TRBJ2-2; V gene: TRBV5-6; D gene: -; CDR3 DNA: TGTGCCAGCAGCTGGAACCGGGACACATACACCGGGGAGCTGTTTTTT; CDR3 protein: CASSWNRDTYTGELFF
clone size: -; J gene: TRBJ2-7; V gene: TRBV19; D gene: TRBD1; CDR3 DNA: TGTGCCAGTAGTATAGGGACAGGGGACTACGAGCAGTACTTC; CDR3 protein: CASSIGTGDYEQYF
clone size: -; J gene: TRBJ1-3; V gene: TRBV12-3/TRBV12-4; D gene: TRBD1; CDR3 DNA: TGTGCCAGCAGGGCACAGGGGAGCACCATATATTTT; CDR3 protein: CASRAQGSTIYF
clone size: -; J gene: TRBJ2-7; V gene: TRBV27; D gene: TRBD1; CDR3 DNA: TGTGCCAGCAGTATACGACAGGGCCCCTACGAGCAGTACTTC; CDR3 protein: CASSIRQGPYEQYF
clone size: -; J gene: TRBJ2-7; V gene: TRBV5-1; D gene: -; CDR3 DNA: TGCGCCAGCAGCCGAGGGGTAACGGACTACGACGAGCAGTACTTC; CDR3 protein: CASSRGVTDYDEQYF
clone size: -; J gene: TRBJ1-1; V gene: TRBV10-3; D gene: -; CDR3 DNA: TGTGCCACCCGGGACGGGGGGTTTGACACTGAAGCTTTCTTT; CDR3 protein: CATRDGGFDTEAFF
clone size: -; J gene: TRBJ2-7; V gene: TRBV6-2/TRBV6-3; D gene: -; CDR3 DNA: TGTGCCAGCAGTTACGAGACATCCCTCGCCGAGCAGTACTTC; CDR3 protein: CASSYETSLAEQYF
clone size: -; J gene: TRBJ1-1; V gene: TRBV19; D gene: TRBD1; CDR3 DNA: TGTGCCAGCGAGGGGGCAGCTTGGGGCACTGAAGCTTTCTTT; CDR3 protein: CASEGAAWGTEAFF